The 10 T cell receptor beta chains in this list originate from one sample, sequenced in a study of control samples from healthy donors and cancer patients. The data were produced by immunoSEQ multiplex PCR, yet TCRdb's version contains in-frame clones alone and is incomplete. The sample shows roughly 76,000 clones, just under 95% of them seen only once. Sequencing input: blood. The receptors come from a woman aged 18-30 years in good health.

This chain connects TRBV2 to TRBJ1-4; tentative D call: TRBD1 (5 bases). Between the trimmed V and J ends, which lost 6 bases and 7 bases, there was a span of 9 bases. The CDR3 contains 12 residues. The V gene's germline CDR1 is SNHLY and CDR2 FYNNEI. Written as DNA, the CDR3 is TGTGCCAGCAGGAGGGGAGGTGAAAAACTGTTTTTT. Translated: CASRRGGEKLFF.

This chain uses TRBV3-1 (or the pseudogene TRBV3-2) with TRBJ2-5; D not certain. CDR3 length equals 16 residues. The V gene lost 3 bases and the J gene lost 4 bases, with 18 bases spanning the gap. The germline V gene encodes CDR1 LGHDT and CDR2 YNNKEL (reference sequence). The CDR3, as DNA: TGTGCCAGCAGCCATTTTTTGGTGGGGTGGTCAGAGACCCAGTACTTC. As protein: CASSHFLVGWSETQYF.

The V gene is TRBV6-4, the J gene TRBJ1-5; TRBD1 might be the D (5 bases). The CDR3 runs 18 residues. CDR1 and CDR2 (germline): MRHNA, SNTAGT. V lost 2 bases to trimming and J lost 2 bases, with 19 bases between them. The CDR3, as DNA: TGTGCCAGCAGTGACCTAACACCCAGCAGGGCGGGCAATCAGCCCCAGCATTTT. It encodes CASSDLTPSRAGNQPQHF.

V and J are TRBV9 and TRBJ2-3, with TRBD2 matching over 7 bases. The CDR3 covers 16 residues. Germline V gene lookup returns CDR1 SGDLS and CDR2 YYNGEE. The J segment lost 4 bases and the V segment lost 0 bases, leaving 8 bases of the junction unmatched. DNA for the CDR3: TGTGCCAGCAGCGTAGCTTCGAATAGCGGGTCAGATACGCAGTATTTT. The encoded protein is CASSVASNSGSDTQYF. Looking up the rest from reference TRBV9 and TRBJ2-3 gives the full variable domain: DSGVTQTPKHLITATGQRVTLRCSPRSGDLSVYWYQQSLDQGLQFLIQYYNGEERAKGNILERFSAQQFPDLHSELNLSSLELGDSALYFCASSVASNSGSDTQYFGPGTRLTVL.

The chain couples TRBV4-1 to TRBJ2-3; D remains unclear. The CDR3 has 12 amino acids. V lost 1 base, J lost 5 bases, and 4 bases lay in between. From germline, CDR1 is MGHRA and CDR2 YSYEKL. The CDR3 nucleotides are TGCGCCAGCAGCCAAGTTAGAGATACGCAGTATTTT. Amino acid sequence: CASSQVRDTQYF.

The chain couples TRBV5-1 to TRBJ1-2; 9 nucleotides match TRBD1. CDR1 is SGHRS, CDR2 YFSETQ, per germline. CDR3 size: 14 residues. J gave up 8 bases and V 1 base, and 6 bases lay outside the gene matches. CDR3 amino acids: CASSLPRQGGGYTF. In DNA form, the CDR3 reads TGCGCCAGCAGCTTGCCCCGACAGGGGGGCGGCTACACCTTC.

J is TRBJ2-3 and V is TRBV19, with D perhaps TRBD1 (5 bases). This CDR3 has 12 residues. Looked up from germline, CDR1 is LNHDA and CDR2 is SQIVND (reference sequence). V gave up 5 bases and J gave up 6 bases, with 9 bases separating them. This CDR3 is CASSPGWDTQYF. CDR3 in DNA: TGTGCCAGTAGTCCAGGGTGGGATACGCAGTATTTT.

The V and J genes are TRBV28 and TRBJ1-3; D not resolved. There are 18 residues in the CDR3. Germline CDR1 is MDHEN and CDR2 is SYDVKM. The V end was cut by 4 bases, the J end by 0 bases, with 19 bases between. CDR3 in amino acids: CASSSFLSWGSSGNTIYF. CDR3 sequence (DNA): TGTGCCAGCAGTTCCTTCCTCTCGTGGGGTAGCTCTGGAAACACCATATATTTT.

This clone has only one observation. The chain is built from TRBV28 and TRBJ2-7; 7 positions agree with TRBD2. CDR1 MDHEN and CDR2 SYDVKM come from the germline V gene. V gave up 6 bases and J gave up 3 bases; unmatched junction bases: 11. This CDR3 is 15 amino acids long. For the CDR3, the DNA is TGTGCCAGCAGCCCCAGGCTAGCGGAGGACTACGAGCAGTACTTC. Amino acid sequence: CASSPRLAEDYEQYF.

CDR3 sequence (DNA): TGTGCCAGCAGTTCCCGGGACAGGGGGCTCTACGAGCAGTACTTC. Protein: CASSSRDRGLYEQYF. The chain is built from TRBV28 and TRBJ2-7, with 12 bases aligning to TRBD1. J was trimmed by 3 bases and V by 4 bases; bases with no gene match: 4. The CDR3 spans 15 residues. CDR1 and CDR2 from the germline V gene are MDHEN and SYDVKM.